This T cell receptor beta chain appears in the sequencing data of a study of T-cell memory formation after mild COVID-19 (dated by TCRdb to 2020 to 2023). Regarding the study in general: Most TCR sequence clusters were specific to one of the two donors. In two donors, T-cell clones that expanded and contracted after mild COVID-19 were followed by sequencing TCRalpha and TCRbeta repertoires longitudinally. The cohort comprised two young, previously healthy adult volunteers, one female and one male. What the authors observed across the whole study: The detection of some responding clones in pre-infection memory suggests that pre-existing cross-reactive memory T cells joined the SARS-CoV-2 response. The second-wave clones that peaked on day 37 were not confirmed to be SARS-CoV-2 specific. Only two mild cases were covered by the study, and larger cohorts that include severe cases with pre-infection samples were considered necessary. Contracting CD4+ clones turned up mainly in the CM and EM memory subsets, whereas EMRA was where CD8+ clones were enriched. From day 15 to 85, contracting clones showed balanced CD4/CD8 phenotypes, whereas a second wave of clones that expanded from day 15 to 37 leaned towards CD4+.

PBMCs were isolated by Ficoll-Paque density gradient centrifugation. The sample was run on an Illumina NovaSeq 6000. TCRalpha and TCRbeta cDNA libraries were built by 5'RACE with constant-segment primers, adding sample barcodes and unique molecular identifiers. Trizol reagent was used to extract RNA from every sample. Libraries were amplified in two PCR steps, with a second sample barcode and Illumina TruSeq adapters added in the second step. The libraries were sequenced on an Illumina NovaSeq using 2 x 150 bp paired-end reads. The source study handled its data this way. Reads were demultiplexed and collapsed into UMI-guided consensus sequences with migec v1.2.7. Using mixcr v2.1.11, the UMI consensuses were aligned to TRA and TRB V and J templates and assembled into clonotypes. A clonotype was counted as expanded or contracted only if both edgeR and NoisET called the change significant, with noise models trained on biological replicates. For edgeR calls, the cutoffs were a false discovery rate-adjusted p below 0.01 and a log2 fold-change threshold of 1. PCA with hierarchical clustering of max-normalized trajectories of the 1000 most abundant clonotypes was used as exploratory dynamics analysis. Separately sequenced CD4+ and CD8+ repertoires were used to assign a CD4 or CD8 phenotype to each responding clone. TCRdb's own reprocessing of the public reads used fastp at Q25 and MiXCR and kept productive beta chains. A single entry per CDR3 protein holds the most common genes and DNA from its merged rows. TCRdb, rather than the study authors, made the V and J calls. The sample table contains around 300,000 distinct CDR3 sequences; only one count was recorded for less than 20% of them. The top ten hold approximately 21% of the sample.

This clonotype was seen only once. Its antigen is still unknown. Qualities for individual bases were not recorded, and no much larger clone is one base off. One read alone is a weak basis. Trimming at the junction amounts to 8 bases on V and 9 bases on J, and the germline ends lie 14 bases apart. The CDR3 numbers 12 residues from cysteine through phenylalanine. Only CDR3 DNA is held: 36 bases, read in frame from base 1. The germline V gene gives CDR1 as ENHRY and CDR2 as SYGVKD. The clonotype comes from a man between 18 and 29 years old who had mild COVID-19 (a few samples of this study predate the infection). The sample titles of this study are shuffled in the database, so cell type and time point are left out; the donor was told from shared clones. The material sequenced was PBMCs or a T cell subset sorted from them (not recorded which). The rearrangement combines TRBV10-3 with TRBJ2-4, and possibly TRBD2, on 5 matching bases. The DNA is as follows: TGTGCCATCGGGAAGGGAGATCGCATTCAGTACTTC. Its translation reads: CAIGKGDRIQYF.